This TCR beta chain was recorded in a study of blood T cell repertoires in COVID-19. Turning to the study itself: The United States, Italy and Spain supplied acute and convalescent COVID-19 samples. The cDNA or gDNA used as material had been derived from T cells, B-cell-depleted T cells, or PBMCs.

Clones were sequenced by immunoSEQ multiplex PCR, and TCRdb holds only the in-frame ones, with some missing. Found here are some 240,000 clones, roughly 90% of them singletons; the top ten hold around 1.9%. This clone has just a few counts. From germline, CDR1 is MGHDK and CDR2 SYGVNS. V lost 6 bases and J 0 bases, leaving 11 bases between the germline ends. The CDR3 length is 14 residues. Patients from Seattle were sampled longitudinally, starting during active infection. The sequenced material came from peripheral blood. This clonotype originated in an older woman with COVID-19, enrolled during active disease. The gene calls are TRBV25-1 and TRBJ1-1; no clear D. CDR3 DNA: TGTGCCAGCAGGACCGAGAGGTTGAACACTGAAGCTTTCTTT. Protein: CASRTERLNTEAFF.